The clone carrying this TCR beta chain has more than one count but fewer than ten. The antigen remains unidentified. Germline CDR1 and CDR2: KGHDR and SFDVKD. The CDR3 consists of 12 residues. The V end lost 5 bases, the J end lost 3 bases, and 5 bases lay between the germline ends. In TCRdb, the 5' RACE reads were re-called with MiXCR into one record per CDR3 protein. Among about 140,000 distinct CDR3 sequences, 11% to 15% were seen once, and the ten largest hold 25% to 30%. This specimen belongs to a study of T-cell memory formation after mild COVID-19. Study-wide context: The TCR clusters were mostly specific to one donor.

Whole-study results and caveats: Clones shrinking from day 15 to 85 showed even CD4/CD8 mixes; later expanders tilted CD4+.

The sequence was obtained from an adult woman who had mild COVID-19 (a few samples of this study predate the infection). Cell type and time point are not known. The chain recombines TRBV24-1 with TRBJ2-3; D remains ambiguous. The material sequenced was PBMCs or a T cell subset sorted from them (not recorded which). CDR3 DNA sequence: TGTGCCACCAGTGGTGGAACAGATACGCAGTATTTT. As protein: CATSGGTDTQYF.